This T cell receptor (beta chain) was recovered during a study of response to subunit inactivated influenza vaccine. A few counts support this clonotype. The CDR3 extends over 12 amino acids. Germline CDR1 is MNHNS and CDR2 is SASEGT. V was pared by 4 bases and J by 7 bases, with 10 bases between. MiXCR, applied by TCRdb to the RT-PCR reads, yields one record per CDR3 protein. This sample has about 620,000 distinct CDR3 sequences; about 11% occur once, and the top ten carry approximately 9.9%. The data also belong to a second study, concerning T cells expressing NK-cell markers. From that paper: UMIs were included in TCR beta cDNA generated by 5'RACE template switching. In sorted CD3+CD56+NKG2C+, CD3+CD56+NKG2C- and CD3+CD56-NKG2C+ T cells, TCR beta repertoires were obtained. The study sequenced eight donors, seven HCMV-seropositive and one seronegative.

This clonotype was obtained from a man in his fifties who received an inactivated influenza vaccine. The chain combines TRBV6-1 with TRBJ1-2; D is ambiguous. The material sequenced was PBMCs from blood, taken on the day of vaccination. The CDR3: CASSALPRGYTF. CDR3 nucleotide sequence: TGTGCCAGCAGTGCCCTGCCGCGTGGCTACACCTTC.